This TCR beta chain was documented in a study of cytomegalovirus exposure and HLA in healthy donors. The wider study: The approximately 120 validation repertoires, a later analysis reported, used the same platform as the approximately 670 first-cohort repertoires. Notes on the study in general: Three chains linked to CMV were shown in vitro to be specific for CMV antigens. TCR beta chains numbering about 160 were designated cytomegalovirus-associated.

This clone showed up just a few times. Its antigen is undetermined. The protocol was immunoSEQ multiplex PCR, while the TCRdb copy is restricted to in-frame clones and leaves out a portion. The repertoire holds some 340,000 clones, with 87% as singletons. Germline V gene lookup returns CDR1 MRHNA and CDR2 SNTAGT. There are 14 residues in the CDR3. V shed 2 bases and J shed 7 bases, with 9 bases lying between them. Donors came from a validation cohort of about 120 subjects, distinct from the first 666-subject cohort. The sequence came from a woman in her twenties or thirties in good health and CMV-seropositive. The chain uses TRBV6-4 and TRBJ1-6, with D hard to call. The sequencing sample was made of PBMCs. CDR3 DNA: TGTGCCAGCAGTGACGGACGACTCAATTCACCCCTCCACTTT. This sequence encodes CASSDGRLNSPLHF.